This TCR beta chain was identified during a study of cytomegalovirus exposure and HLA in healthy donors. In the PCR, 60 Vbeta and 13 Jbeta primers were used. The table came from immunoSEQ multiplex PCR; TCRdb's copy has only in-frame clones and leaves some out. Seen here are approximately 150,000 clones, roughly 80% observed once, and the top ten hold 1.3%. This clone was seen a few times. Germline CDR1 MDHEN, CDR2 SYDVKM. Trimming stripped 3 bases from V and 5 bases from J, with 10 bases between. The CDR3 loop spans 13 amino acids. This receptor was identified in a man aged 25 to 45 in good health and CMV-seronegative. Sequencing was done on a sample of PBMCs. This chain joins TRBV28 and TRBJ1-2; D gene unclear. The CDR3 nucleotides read TGTGCCAGCAGTTTGGGTTCGGGGTATGGCTACACCTTC. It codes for CASSLGSGYGYTF.